This T cell receptor beta chain was sequenced during a study of graft-versus-host responses after intestinal transplantation. As for the study in general: Tacrolimus and steroids were given for about 3 years to all recipients after anti-thymocyte globulin induction. Study-level points and caveats: Early HvG declines after transplant were associated with peak circulating GvH clone levels. Present in recipient marrow, GvH clones included some that appeared first in ileum or blood.

Data came from immunoSEQ multiplex PCR; TCRdb stores just in-frame clones and leaves some out. The sample yields about 98,000 clones, about four fifths seen once. In its sample, this clone was seen once. The antigen remains undetermined. This TCR derives from a human donor who received an intestinal transplant. This specimen consisted of unstimulated CD8+ T cells sorted from spleen or lymph node cells, obtained before intestinal transplant.

The CDR3 protein is CASSPDRTFYEQYF. CDR3 sequence (DNA): TGTGCCAGCAGTCCTGACAGGACCTTTTACGAGCAGTACTTC. This chain connects TRBV6-5 to TRBJ2-7; TRBD1 might be the D (6 bases). V lost 5 bases and J 4 bases, leaving 15 bases between the germline ends. CDR1 is MNHEY and CDR2 is SVGAGI in the germline V gene. This CDR3 comprises 14 residues.